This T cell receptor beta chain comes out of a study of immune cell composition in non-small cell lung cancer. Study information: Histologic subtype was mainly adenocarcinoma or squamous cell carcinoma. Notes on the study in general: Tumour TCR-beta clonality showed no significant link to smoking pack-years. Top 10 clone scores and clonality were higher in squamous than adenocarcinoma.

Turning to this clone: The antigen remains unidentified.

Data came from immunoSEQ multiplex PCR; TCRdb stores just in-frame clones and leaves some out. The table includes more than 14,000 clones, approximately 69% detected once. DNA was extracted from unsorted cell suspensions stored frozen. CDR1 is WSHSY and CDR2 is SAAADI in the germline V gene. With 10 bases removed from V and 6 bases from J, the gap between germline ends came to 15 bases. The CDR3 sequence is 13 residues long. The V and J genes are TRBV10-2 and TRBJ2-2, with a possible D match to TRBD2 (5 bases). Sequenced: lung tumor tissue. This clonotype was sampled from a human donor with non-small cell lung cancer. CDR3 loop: CAKTRDVAGELFF. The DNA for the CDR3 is TGCGCCAAGACGAGGGATGTTGCCGGGGAGCTGTTTTTT.